Presented here are 28 T cell receptor beta chains from one specimen sequenced in a study of blood T cell repertoires in COVID-19. Assay: immunoSEQ multiplex PCR; the TCRdb copy retains only in-frame clones and omits some. This repertoire shows 200,000 or so clones, around 90% found once; its top ten account for roughly 8.4%. The specimen sequenced was PBMCs or T cells enriched from blood (not recorded which). These receptors originate from a woman under 30 who had recovered from COVID-19.

The chain uses TRBV5-1 and TRBJ1-6; 9 bases are a match to TRBD1. Germline V gene sequence: CDR1 SGHRS, CDR2 YFSETQ. This CDR3 has 15 residues. V gave up 0 bases and J gave up 7 bases; unmatched junction bases: 2. In nucleotides, the CDR3 is TGCGCCAGCAGCTTGGAAGGGACAGGGAATTCACCCCTCCACTTT. Translation gives CASSLEGTGNSPLHF.

V is TRBV5-1 and J is TRBJ2-7; D uncertain. V gave up 2 bases and J gave up 0 bases, with 12 bases separating them. CDR3 length equals 15 residues. CDR1 is SGHRS, CDR2 YFSETQ, per germline. CDR3 loop: CASSLAPTASYEQYF. CDR3 nucleotides: TGCGCCAGCAGCTTAGCCCCCACAGCCTCCTACGAGCAGTACTTC.

This chain connects TRBV12-5 to TRBJ1-3; no definite D call. Deletions cut 5 bases from V and 8 bases from J, with 10 bases between. In germline, CDR1 is LGHNT, CDR2 FRNRAP. CDR3 length: 12 amino acids. The CDR3 DNA sequence: TGTGCTAGTGGTCCCCCCGGGGACACCATATATTTT. It translates to CASGPPGDTIYF.

The chain joins TRBV20-1 to TRBJ2-5, with D maybe TRBD1 (6 bases). The CDR3 sequence is 15 residues long. Looked up from germline, CDR1 is DFQATT and CDR2 is SNEGSKA (reference sequence). Trimming left V 3 bases short and J 4 bases short, with 18 bases between. CDR3 nucleotides: TGCAGTGCTAGTCCTCCCATAACAGGGACAGAGACCCAGTACTTC. Translated: CSASPPITGTETQYF.

The chain links TRBV15 to TRBJ1-1; no definite D call. V was pared by 5 bases and J by 1 base, with 8 bases between. This CDR3 region has 13 residues. The germline V gene has CDR1 LNHNV and CDR2 YYDKDF (reference sequence). CDR3: CATSRGRNTEAFF. The CDR3 DNA is TGTGCCACCAGCCGGGGTAGGAACACTGAAGCTTTCTTT.

The V call is TRBV11-3, the J call TRBJ2-3; tentatively, D is TRBD1 (5 bases). CDR3 length equals 14 residues. With 4 bases removed from V and 2 bases from J, the gap between germline ends came to 10 bases. Germline values: CDR1 SGHNT, CDR2 YENEEA. DNA of the CDR3: TGTGCCAGCAGCTATGACAGCTACACAGATACGCAGTATTTT. Encoded protein: CASSYDSYTDTQYF. Looking up the rest from reference TRBV11-3 and TRBJ2-3 gives the full variable domain: EAGVVQSPRYKIIEKKQPVAFWCNPISGHNTLYWYLQNLGQGPELLIRYENEEAVDDSQLPKDRFSAERLKGVDSTLKIQPAELGDSAVYLCASSYDSYTDTQYFGPGTRLTVL.

The chain has TRBV6-5 and TRBJ2-7; TRBD2 agrees at 7 bases. The CDR3 is 15 residues long. The V gene end was trimmed by 5 bases and the J gene end by 2 bases; junction bases not matched to a gene: 9. Germline loops: CDR1 MNHEY, CDR2 SVGAGI. The CDR3 loop reads CASSPGGRSPYEQYF. CDR3 DNA sequence: TGTGCCAGCAGTCCCGGGGGGAGGTCGCCCTACGAGCAGTACTTC.

This chain uses TRBV30 with TRBJ1-1, with TRBD1 as a possible D gene (6 bases). With 4 bases removed from V and 1 base from J, the gap between germline ends came to 13 bases. Per the germline V gene, CDR1 is GTSNPN and CDR2 is SVGIG (reference sequence). The CDR3 runs to 14 residues. In DNA, the CDR3 is TGTGCCTGGACCACCCTGGGGGCGAACACTGAAGCTTTCTTT. It translates to CAWTTLGANTEAFF.

The CDR3: CASSGGDSNSYEQYF. Written as DNA, the CDR3 is TGTGCCAGCAGCGGTGGGGACAGCAACTCCTACGAGCAGTACTTC. The rearrangement links TRBV9 to TRBJ2-7; TRBD1 matches at 7 bases. The ends lost 3 bases at V and 0 bases at J; junction bases unmatched: 6. The CDR3 extends over 15 amino acids. The germline V gene has CDR1 SGDLS and CDR2 YYNGEE. Looking up the rest from reference TRBV9 and TRBJ2-7 gives the full variable domain: DSGVTQTPKHLITATGQRVTLRCSPRSGDLSVYWYQQSLDQGLQFLIQYYNGEERAKGNILERFSAQQFPDLHSELNLSSLELGDSALYFCASSGGDSNSYEQYFGPGTRLTVT.

This chain links TRBV29-1 with TRBJ2-1; TRBD2 matches at 7 bases. V dropped 4 bases and J dropped 1; count of bases not matched to a gene: 1. CDR1 is SQVTM and CDR2 is ANQGSEA in the germline V gene. The CDR3 is made up of 13 amino acids. The CDR3 reads CSVAGGSYNEQFF. DNA for the CDR3: TGCAGCGTTGCGGGGGGTTCCTACAATGAGCAGTTCTTC.

V gene TRBV6-5 combines with J gene TRBJ2-2; tentative D call: TRBD1 (6 bases). The CDR3 is 15 residues long. Germline values: CDR1 MNHEY, CDR2 SVGAGI. The germline V and J ends were trimmed by 5 bases and 4 bases, with 14 bases remaining between them. The CDR3 loop is CASSRRTDSTGELFF. In DNA, the CDR3 is TGTGCCAGCAGTCGGCGGACAGACTCCACCGGGGAGCTGTTTTTT.

CDR3 bases: TGCGCCAGCAGCCTAAAGGAGGGTATTCAAGAGACCCAGTACTTC. Residues: CASSLKEGIQETQYF. V is TRBV4-1 and J is TRBJ2-5; tentatively, D is TRBD2 (6 bases). The CDR3 extends over 15 amino acids. Germline values: CDR1 MGHRA, CDR2 YSYEKL. Trimming removed 4 bases at V and 2 bases at J, with 14 bases between.

The chain employs TRBV5-4 and TRBJ2-5; TRBD1 might be the D (6 bases). This CDR3 is built from 14 residues. Trimming took off 6 bases at V and 3 bases at J, with 15 bases between the two ends. From germline, CDR1 is SGHNT and CDR2 YYREEE (reference sequence). The CDR3 region is CASTLRGQEETQYF. CDR3 DNA: TGTGCCAGCACTCTCAGGGGCCAAGAAGAGACCCAGTACTTC.

V is TRBV24-1 and J is TRBJ2-2; TRBD2 might be the D (6 bases). Trimming took off 5 bases at V and 3 bases at J, with 6 bases between the two ends. The V gene's germline CDR1 is KGHDR and CDR2 SFDVKD. The CDR3 runs to 13 residues. The CDR3 DNA reads TGTGCCACCAGTGCGGGGGACACCGGGGAGCTGTTTTTT. This sequence encodes CATSAGDTGELFF.

The chain carries TRBV7-9 and TRBJ1-1, with D perhaps TRBD1 (5 bases). This CDR3 region has 17 residues. CDR1 is SEHNR, CDR2 FQNEAQ, per germline (reference sequence). Trimming stripped 4 bases from V and 1 base from J, with 19 bases between. The CDR3: CASSSTLTGRGNTEAFF. CDR3 coding DNA: TGTGCCAGCAGCTCCACCCTGACGGGGAGGGGGAACACTGAAGCTTTCTTT.

The gene calls are TRBV20-1 and TRBJ1-6; D remains unclear. The germline CDR1 and CDR2 sequences are DFQATT and SNEGSKA (reference sequence). The V end lost 3 bases, the J end lost 8 bases, and 11 bases lay between the germline ends. This CDR3 region has 13 residues. DNA for the CDR3: TGCAGTGCTAGTTCCGACGCGGATTCACCCCTCCACTTT. It is translated as CSASSDADSPLHF.

V and J are TRBV9 and TRBJ1-3; D is perhaps TRBD1 (6 bases). V lost 4 bases, J lost 3 bases, and 20 bases lay in between. Per germline, CDR1 SGDLS and CDR2 YYNGEE. CDR3 size: 17 residues. CDR3 amino acids: CASSPSNRVSGGNTIYF. For the CDR3, the DNA is TGTGCCAGCAGCCCGAGCAACAGGGTGTCGGGTGGAAACACCATATATTTT.

This clone is a singleton in its sample. The chain carries TRBV6-6 and TRBJ1-2; D unresolved. Germline CDR1 MNHNY, CDR2 SVGAGI (reference sequence). V was trimmed by 6 bases and J by 6 bases, leaving 11 bases between them. CDR3 length: 12 amino acids. CDR3 residues: CASSLKENGYTF. CDR3 DNA: TGTGCCAGCAGCTTAAAAGAGAATGGCTACACCTTC.

This sequence joins TRBV30 and TRBJ1-5; a possible D gene is TRBD1 (5 bases). The CDR3 has 16 residues. The V end lost 2 bases, the J end lost 4 bases, and 18 bases lay between the germline ends. Germline CDR1 reads GTSNPN; CDR2 reads SVGIG (reference sequence). The CDR3 protein is CAWSPPGLPGNQPQHF. The CDR3 coding sequence is TGTGCCTGGAGTCCCCCGGGACTACCGGGGAATCAGCCCCAGCATTTT.

The rearrangement joins TRBV28 to TRBJ1-1; 10 bases align to TRBD1. CDR3 length: 15 residues. V trimming: 4 bases; J trimming: 4 bases; junction bases outside the gene matches: 6. Germline V gene lookup returns CDR1 MDHEN and CDR2 SYDVKM. The CDR3 region has the DNA TGTGCCAGCAGTTGGATAGGGACAGGGGTCACTGAAGCTTTCTTT. It codes for CASSWIGTGVTEAFF.

This clone occurred a few times. The chain has TRBV2 and TRBJ1-1, with TRBD1 matching over 10 bases. The CDR3 spans 12 residues. V shed 6 bases, J shed 11 bases, and the junction held 6 bases outside the gene matches. The germline CDR1 and CDR2 sequences are SNHLY and FYNNEI. DNA for the CDR3: TGTGCCAGCAGATCGGACAGGGGGAGCGCTTTCTTT. Translated: CASRSDRGSAFF.

The chain employs TRBV28 and TRBJ2-3; TRBD1 matches 10 bases. This CDR3 has 16 residues. The germline V gene has CDR1 MDHEN and CDR2 SYDVKM. V lost 4 bases to trimming and J lost 2 bases; unmatched junction nucleotides: 6. The CDR3: CASSSAGTGVTDTQYF. CDR3 bases: TGTGCCAGCAGTTCCGCCGGGACAGGGGTCACAGATACGCAGTATTTT.

The CDR3 DNA follows: TGTGCCAGTAGTATTGGGGCGGGATCTGGGGGGCCCCAGCATTTT. Protein: CASSIGAGSGGPQHF. The V gene is TRBV19, the J gene TRBJ1-5, with TRBD1 as a possible D gene (5 bases). The CDR3 is made up of 15 amino acids. Germline CDR1 reads LNHDA; CDR2 reads SQIVND (reference sequence). The V end was cut by 3 bases, the J end by 9 bases, with 18 bases between.

J is TRBJ2-7 and V is TRBV10-3; D remains unclear. Per the germline V gene, CDR1 is ENHRY and CDR2 is SYGVKD. Trimming took 0 bases from V and 0 from J, leaving 9 bases between them. CDR3 size: 15 residues. The CDR3 loop reads CAISESISSSYEQYF. CDR3 in DNA: TGTGCCATCAGTGAGTCGATCAGTTCCTCCTACGAGCAGTACTTC.

The J gene is TRBJ2-7, the V gene TRBV25-1, with D tentatively TRBD1 (5 bases). The ends were cut back, 1 base at V and 3 bases at J, with 10 bases in the middle. In germline, CDR1 is MGHDK, CDR2 SYGVNS. This CDR3 spans 14 amino acids. The CDR3 region is CASSESGFYYEQYF. DNA of the CDR3: TGTGCCAGCAGTGAATCAGGGTTTTACTACGAGCAGTACTTC.

The chain uses TRBV9 and TRBJ2-7, with D possibly matching TRBD2 (6 bases). CDR1 is SGDLS, CDR2 YYNGEE, per germline. The ends were cut back, 4 bases at V and 7 bases at J, with 18 bases in the middle. The CDR3 extends over 14 amino acids. The DNA for the CDR3 is TGTGCCAGCAGCACCAGTAGTTTGGGAGGTGAGCAGTACTTC. Amino acid sequence: CASSTSSLGGEQYF.

This chain joins TRBV9 and TRBJ2-5; TRBD2 agrees at 9 bases. CDR3 length: 16 residues. The germline gives CDR1 SGDLS, CDR2 YYNGEE. The ends lost 4 bases at V and 2 bases at J; junction bases unmatched: 9. CDR3 coding DNA: TGTGCCAGCAGCCTGGAGTCTAGCGGGGAACAAGAGACCCAGTACTTC. This gives the protein CASSLESSGEQETQYF.

This chain links TRBV14 with TRBJ2-1; D might be TRBD1 (6 bases). V lost 5 bases and J lost 2, with 10 bases in between. The CDR3 sequence is 14 residues long. Germline V gene lookup returns CDR1 SGHDN and CDR2 FVKESK. The CDR3 DNA reads as TGTGCCAGCAGCGGGGGCCCTACCTACAATGAGCAGTTCTTC. Translated: CASSGGPTYNEQFF.